This entry describes one T cell receptor beta chain. The antigen is not known. The sample originates from a study of shared clonotypes between healthy human individuals. Generated by immunoSEQ multiplex PCR, the TCRdb table keeps only in-frame clones and is missing some. The sample records approximately 2,000,000 clones, just under 95% being singletons. Findings and caveats of the study: The authors sampled blood alone, and tissue repertoires likely differ.

V shed 1 base and J shed 2 bases, with 20 bases lying between them. CDR1 and CDR2 from the germline V gene are MGHRA and YSYEKL. The CDR3 consists of 18 residues. Terminally differentiated effector memory CD45RA+ cells were left out of the naive CD8 fraction, which was CD45RO-negative and positively selected for CCR7. The chain employs TRBV4-1 and TRBJ1-2; D may be TRBD1 (5 bases). The sample consisted of naive CD8+ T cells from PBMCs. This receptor was identified in a man between 18 and 29 years old in good health. Some clones in this sample may be carry-over from other donors' samples. The CDR3, as DNA: TGCGCCAGCAGCCAAGTTTCCCAGGGAGGAGGTTTAAACTATGGCTACACCTTC. Protein: CASSQVSQGGGLNYGYTF.